These 25 T cell receptor beta chains originate from one sample sequenced in a study of T and B cells in COVID-19 patients. BIOMED2 TRB-A/B primer pools were used in multiplex TRB PCR. TCRdb called the multiplex PCR reads again in MiXCR, with one record for every CDR3 protein. The profile shows thousands of distinct CDR3 sequences, 31% of them singletons. Blood genomic DNA input for TRB amplification was 250-500 ng. Input material: blood. The origin of the receptors is a human donor with active COVID-19.

In its sample, this clonotype ranks as medium-sized (0.01 to 0.1%). This chain uses TRBV19 with TRBJ2-7; possibly TRBD1 for D (6 bases). CDR3 size: 14 residues. V lost 4 bases and J lost 1, with 11 bases in between. Per the germline V gene, CDR1 is LNHDA and CDR2 is SQIVND (reference sequence). Here the CDR3 DNA reads TGTGCCAGTAGTAAACAGGGCCAATCCTACGAGCAGTACTTC. This sequence encodes CASSKQGQSYEQYF.

The J gene is TRBJ1-2, the V gene TRBV19; D may be TRBD1 (6 bases). V gave up 6 bases and J gave up 4 bases, with 12 bases separating them. This CDR3 has 13 amino acids. Germline lookup yields CDR1 LNHDA and CDR2 SQIVND (reference sequence). The CDR3 region is CASRQGLGYGYTF. DNA of the CDR3: TGTGCCAGTAGACAGGGCTTGGGCTATGGCTACACCTTC.

This clonotype occurred a few times. The chain joins TRBV6-5 to TRBJ2-3, with D perhaps TRBD2 (6 bases). V lost 2 bases and J lost 2, with 14 bases in between. This CDR3 contains 16 residues. Germline assignment: CDR1 MNHEY and CDR2 SVGAGI. CDR3 amino acids: CASSYGTPPNTDTQYF. CDR3 nucleotides: TGTGCCAGCAGTTACGGGACTCCACCAAACACAGATACGCAGTATTTT.

Sample share makes this clonotype medium-sized (0.01 to 0.1%). The rearrangement links TRBV19 to TRBJ2-1; 9 nucleotides match TRBD1. Germline assignment: CDR1 LNHDA and CDR2 SQIVND (reference sequence). The CDR3 extends over 15 amino acids. The junction had 5 bases not matched to a gene; V was cut back by 1 base and J by 7 bases. CDR3 region: CASSIVGTGFNEQFF. The CDR3, as DNA: TGTGCCAGTAGTATAGTGGGGACAGGGTTTAATGAGCAGTTCTTC. The full variable domain, with the rest looked up from reference TRBV19 and TRBJ2-1, is DGGITQSPKYLFRKEGQNVTLSCEQNLNHDAMYWYRQDPGQGLRLIYYSQIVNDFQKGDIAEGYSVSREKKESFPLTVTSAQKNPTAFYLCASSIVGTGFNEQFFGPGTRLTVL.

Within the sample, this clonotype is medium-sized (0.01 to 0.1%). The genes are TRBV5-6 and TRBJ2-1, with D hard to call. V was cut by 0 bases and J by 6 bases, with 4 bases left in between. The CDR3 covers 12 residues. Germline V CDR1 and CDR2: SGHDT, YYEEEE. The CDR3 DNA sequence: TGTGCCAGCAGCTTGGTTTCCAATGAGCAGTTCTTC. Its translation: CASSLVSNEQFF.

On this clonotype: A junction end diverges from the germline sequence, so it may reflect a read error. The chain combines TRBV6-6 with TRBJ1-4, with D possibly being TRBD1 (6 bases). Per germline, CDR1 MNHNY and CDR2 SVGAGI (reference sequence). CDR3 length equals 12 residues. In DNA form, the CDR3 reads TGTGCCATCAGTGAGGGGGGTGAAAAACTGTTTTTT. As protein: CAISEGGEKLFF.

The V gene is TRBV13, the J gene TRBJ2-3; 10 bases align to TRBD2. The length of the CDR3 is 19 residues. Germline CDR1 is PRHDT and CDR2 is FYEKMQ (reference sequence). With V trimmed by 4 bases and J by 2 bases, 15 bases remained unmatched. In DNA form, the CDR3 reads TGTGCCAGCAGCTCCTGGGAGCTGAGCGGGGGGGCCCCCACAGATACGCAGTATTTT. It specifies CASSSWELSGGAPTDTQYF.

This clonotype has only one observation. This chain connects TRBV20-1 to TRBJ2-5; D call uncertain. The length of the CDR3 is 14 residues. V lost 0 bases and J 1 base, leaving 9 bases between the germline ends. Germline V gene sequence: CDR1 DFQATT, CDR2 SNEGSKA (reference sequence). Here the CDR3 reads CSARDNRPQETQYF. The CDR3 DNA follows: TGCAGTGCTAGAGATAACCGCCCCCAAGAGACCCAGTACTTC.

The V call is TRBV12-3 or TRBV12-4, the J call TRBJ2-7, with D unclear. V lost 3 bases, J lost 4 bases, and 16 bases lay in between. The CDR3 covers 15 residues. CDR3 residues: CASSFGQERRYEQYF. The CDR3 bases are TGTGCCAGCAGTTTTGGTCAGGAAAGAAGGTACGAGCAGTACTTC.

A remark on this clonotype: Germline and junction disagree at one end, which may indicate a read error. The rearrangement links TRBV4-3 to TRBJ2-1; 10 nucleotides line up with TRBD1. The CDR3 runs to 15 residues. Germline CDR1 reads LGHNA; CDR2 reads YSLEER. CDR3 in amino acids: CASSRDRGDYNEQFF. The CDR3 DNA reads as TGTGCCAGCAGCCGGGACAGGGGAGATTACAATGAGCAGTTCTTC.

The table lists this clonotype with a count of one. A much larger clone differs by one base, so this may be a read error. The chain recombines TRBV6-2 or TRBV6-3 with TRBJ1-2; no clear D gene. V shed 8 bases and J shed 4 bases, with 17 bases lying between them. The CDR3 contains 14 residues. Germline V gives CDR1 MNHEY, CDR2 SVGEGT. As DNA, the CDR3 is TGTGCCAGCGGGCGATCAACGGGAAGCTATGGCTACACCTTC. It translates to CASGRSTGSYGYTF.

The chain combines TRBV4-2 with TRBJ1-2; TRBD1 matches at 8 bases. J was trimmed by 5 bases and V by 1 base; bases with no gene match: 9. The CDR3 length is 16 residues. Per the germline V gene, CDR1 is LGHNA and CDR2 is YNFKEQ. In DNA form, the CDR3 reads TGTGCCAGCAGCCAAGGGTTGACAGGGGCTGGTTATGGCTACACCTTC. Its translation: CASSQGLTGAGYGYTF.

The CDR3 region has the DNA TGCAGTGGAGGGAGGAACACTGAAGCTTTCTTT. It encodes CSGGRNTEAFF. This chain joins TRBV20-1 and TRBJ1-1; D unclear. Germline values: CDR1 DFQATT, CDR2 SNEGSKA (reference sequence). Trimming pared 7 bases from V and 1 base from J, leaving 7 bases between. The CDR3 has 11 amino acids.

This clonotype showed up just once. The CDR3 bases are TGTGCCAGCAGTTTCGACAGTTACTATGGCTACACCTTC. This translates into CASSFDSYYGYTF. This chain joins TRBV13 and TRBJ1-2; a possible D gene is TRBD1 (5 bases). Trimming removed 6 bases at V and 3 bases at J, with 11 bases between. Germline assignment: CDR1 PRHDT and CDR2 FYEKMQ (reference sequence). This CDR3 comprises 13 residues.

The chain combines TRBV13 with TRBJ2-3, with 7 positions matching TRBD2. The germline CDR1 and CDR2 sequences are PRHDT and FYEKMQ (reference sequence). V trimming: 5 bases; J trimming: 1 base; junction bases outside the gene matches: 15. This CDR3 region has 18 residues. For the CDR3, the DNA is TGTGCCAGCAGCGTAGTACTTGGGGGAGGGGCCGGCACAGATACGCAGTATTTT. Translating it yields CASSVVLGGGAGTDTQYF.

The chain carries TRBV5-1 and TRBJ2-1; perhaps D is TRBD1 or TRBD2 (5 bases each). The CDR3 is 15 amino acids. V lost 1 base, J lost 5 bases, and 13 bases lay in between. Germline V gene sequence: CDR1 SGHRS, CDR2 YFSETQ. The CDR3 DNA reads TGCGCCAGCAGCTTGTACCAGGGAGCTGACAATGAGCAGTTCTTC. This sequence encodes CASSLYQGADNEQFF.

The chain couples TRBV7-9 to TRBJ1-4; TRBD1 matches at 10 bases. The CDR3 totals 15 residues. The germline CDR1 and CDR2 sequences are SEHNR and FQNEAQ (reference sequence). Losses at the gene ends were 1 base for V and 8 bases for J; bases not matched to a gene: 4. The CDR3 coding sequence is TGTGCCAGCAGCTTAGGCGGGACAGGGGTAGAAAAACTGTTTTTT. Its protein product is CASSLGGTGVEKLFF.

This chain links TRBV19 with TRBJ1-1, with D unresolved. V lost 1 base and J lost 3, with 15 bases in between. The germline V gene has CDR1 LNHDA and CDR2 SQIVND (reference sequence). This CDR3 comprises 16 residues. The CDR3 loop is CASSIGFNSRDTEAFF. CDR3 DNA: TGTGCCAGTAGTATAGGGTTTAACTCGCGGGACACTGAAGCTTTCTTT.

V is TRBV18 and J is TRBJ1-1, with TRBD1 as a possible D gene (6 bases). The V gene lost 4 bases and the J gene lost 3 bases, with 12 bases spanning the gap. The CDR3 has 14 residues. CDR1 and CDR2 from the germline V gene are KGHSH and LQKENI. For the CDR3, the DNA is TGTGCCAGCTCACGACCGGACAGCCACACTGAAGCTTTCTTT. Residues: CASSRPDSHTEAFF.

The chain couples TRBV12-3 or TRBV12-4 to TRBJ2-2, with 8 nucleotides matching TRBD2. With 7 bases clipped from V and 4 bases from J, the junction kept 11 bases outside the gene matches. The CDR3 covers 16 residues. Written as DNA, the CDR3 is TGTGCCAGCACCTTCGCGGGGGGAGTCGGCACCGGGGAGCTGTTTTTT. This gives the protein CASTFAGGVGTGELFF.

The rearrangement joins TRBV10-3 to TRBJ2-5; D is ambiguous. Germline loops: CDR1 ENHRY, CDR2 SYGVKD. The CDR3 contains 14 residues. Trimming removed 0 bases from V and 1 base from J, with 6 bases in between. The CDR3 DNA reads as TGTGCCATCAGTGAGTCGGGCGTCCAAGAGACCCAGTACTTC. Translated: CAISESGVQETQYF.

This clonotype has just a few counts. The chain combines TRBV5-5 with TRBJ2-5; 10 nucleotides agree with TRBD1. V dropped 2 bases and J dropped 1; count of bases not matched to a gene: 5. There are 16 residues in the CDR3. Germline V gene sequence: CDR1 SGHKS, CDR2 YYEKEE (reference sequence). Written as DNA, the CDR3 is TGTGCCAGCAGCTTAGGTAGACAGGGGGCCCAAGAGACCCAGTACTTC. It is translated as CASSLGRQGAQETQYF.

This sequence joins TRBV18 and TRBJ2-7; 9 bases line up with TRBD1. This CDR3 contains 14 residues. The germline CDR1 and CDR2 sequences are KGHSH and LQKENI. The CDR3 bases are TGTGCCAGCTCGCCACGAGAACAGGGGGCGGAGCAGTACGTC. Its translation: CASSPREQGAEQYV.

By frequency in the sample, this clonotype is medium-sized. The rearrangement joins TRBV13 to TRBJ2-3; D is perhaps TRBD2 (6 bases). The CDR3 is 16 amino acids. V was trimmed by 0 bases and J by 2 bases, leaving 12 bases between them. From germline, CDR1 is PRHDT and CDR2 FYEKMQ (reference sequence). The DNA for the CDR3 is TGTGCCAGCAGCTTAGGCGTAGCGGCCGTCACAGATACGCAGTATTTT. Residues: CASSLGVAAVTDTQYF.

The chain employs TRBV11-1 and TRBJ2-1; D is ambiguous. Germline V gives CDR1 SGHAT, CDR2 FQDESV (reference sequence). The ends were cut back, 1 base at V and 8 bases at J, with 15 bases in the middle. The CDR3 covers 15 residues. Written as DNA, the CDR3 is TGTGCCAGCAGCTTAGATCTAACAAACAGTTATGAGCAGTTCTTC. It specifies CASSLDLTNSYEQFF.